The present T cell receptor (beta chain) was sequenced within a study of blood T cell repertoires in COVID-19. Study background: From the United States, Italy and Spain came samples of acute and convalescent COVID-19. Nucleic acid was either cDNA or gDNA, and it came from T cells, B-cell-depleted T cells, or PBMCs.

Per the original data handling: Amplified reference gene primers provided the basis for estimating nucleated cell counts. Repertoires were generated with immunoSEQ multiplex PCR, while TCRdb's copy carries only in-frame clones and drops some. For V, J and clone size, that table is used; D and trimming come from the DNA. The sample records roughly 130,000 clones, about 79% being singletons. Germline CDR1 reads SNHLY; CDR2 reads FYNNEI. The CDR3 loop spans 16 amino acids. The ends lost 6 bases at V and 10 bases at J; junction bases unmatched: 14. Sequenced material: peripheral blood. The TCR was taken from a woman in her seventies with acute or convalescent COVID-19. The rearrangement links TRBV2 to TRBJ1-6; TRBD1 aligns across 8 bases. CDR3 sequence: CASSLLTGEVGSPLHF. The CDR3 coding sequence is TGTGCCAGCAGCCTGCTGACAGGGGAAGTTGGATCACCCCTCCACTTT.